Listed below are T cell receptor beta chains from one sample, sequenced in a study of cytomegalovirus exposure and HLA in healthy donors. Repertoires were generated with immunoSEQ multiplex PCR, while TCRdb's copy carries only in-frame clones and drops some. This sample has roughly 82,000 clones, with around 76% found just once. The sample taken for sequencing was PBMCs. The receptor source for this set is a woman aged 45 to 65 in good health and CMV-seropositive. Each CDR3 is given with its conserved first and last residue. The order of the fields is clone size, J gene, D gene, V gene, CDR3 DNA, CDR3 protein. A D gene is named only where the DNA matches it firmly. For some rows the clone size is stated as once, few or many, or as a class when expanded; others skip it.

.,TRBJ2-3,TRBD1,TRBV30,TGTGCCCGCGGACAGGGCGGCACAGATACGCAGTATTTT,CARGQGGTDTQYF
many,TRBJ1-4,.,TRBV6-6,TGTGCCAGCAAGGAGACGACAACTAATGAAAAACTGTTTTTT,CASKETTTNEKLFF
few,TRBJ2-3,.,TRBV29-1,TGCAGCGTTGCCAGAACAGATACGCAGTATTTT,CSVARTDTQYF
.,TRBJ2-1,.,TRBV9,TGTGCCAGCAGCGTAGCTGGTACGAGCTCCTACAATGAGCAGTTCTTC,CASSVAGTSSYNEQFF
few,TRBJ2-1,TRBD2,TRBV2,TGTGCCAGCAGTGAAGCGTTAGGACTAGTCCTCAATGAGCAGTTCTTC,CASSEALGLVLNEQFF
few,TRBJ2-3,.,TRBV29-1,TGCAGCGCAAGTCCAGGGGAGATAGCGCAGTATTTT,CSASPGEIAQYF
few,TRBJ2-7,.,TRBV11-2,TGTGCCAGCAGCTTAAGGTCCATCGGGAAGCAGTACTTC,CASSLRSIGKQYF
few,TRBJ1-1,TRBD1,TRBV10-3,TGTGCCATCAGGTCAGGGGGGACTGAAGCTTTCTTT,CAIRSGGTEAFF
.,TRBJ2-7,TRBD1,TRBV2,TGTGCCAGCACCCCCACCGGGACAGGAAACGAGCAGTACTTC,CASTPTGTGNEQYF
.,TRBJ2-5,.,TRBV6-1,TGTGCCAGCAGTGAGTTTTCCGTGGAGACCCAGTACTTC,CASSEFSVETQYF
few,TRBJ1-2,.,TRBV30,TGTGCCTGGGACAGGACCGATGAGGGCGGCTACACCTTC,CAWDRTDEGGYTF
.,TRBJ2-1,.,TRBV19,TGTGCCAGTAGTTCCTACATCAGGGAGCAGTTCTTC,CASSSYIREQFF
few,TRBJ2-3,.,TRBV19,TGTGCCAGTAGTCCGACAAGAAGCACAGATACGCAGTATTTT,CASSPTRSTDTQYF
few,TRBJ2-1,TRBD2,TRBV6-4,TGTGCCAGCAGTGACACCTCTAGCGGGCATTACAATGAGCAGTTCTTC,CASSDTSSGHYNEQFF
.,TRBJ2-3,.,TRBV6-5,TGTGCCAGCAGTGCGACAGGAAGCAGCACAGATACGCAGTATTTT,CASSATGSSTDTQYF
.,TRBJ2-7,.,TRBV6-5,TGTGCCAGCAGTTACTTCGAGGGAGCATCCTACGAGCAGTACTTC,CASSYFEGASYEQYF
once,TRBJ1-5,TRBD1,TRBV27,TGTGCCAGCAAACCGGGACAGCACAATCAGCCCCAGCATTTT,CASKPGQHNQPQHF
.,TRBJ2-3,TRBD1,TRBV29-1,TGCAGCGTGAGAGGGAGCCAGCGACAGGGTACAGATACGCAGTATTTT,CSVRGSQRQGTDTQYF
few,TRBJ1-3,TRBD1,TRBV19,TGTGCCAGTAGTAGGATCAGGGGGCAAGGAAACACCATATATTTT,CASSRIRGQGNTIYF
.,TRBJ2-5,TRBD1,TRBV11-2,TGTGCCAGCAGCGCATCCGGGACAGGGGCCCAGTACTTC,CASSASGTGAQYF
.,TRBJ2-7,TRBD2,TRBV4-1,TGCGCCAGCAGCCAAGATTTACGCGGGGGACGTTTAAACGAGCAGTACTTC,CASSQDLRGGRLNEQYF
.,TRBJ1-5,TRBD1,TRBV23-1,TGCGCCAGCAGCAACCTCGGGACAGCGGGCAATCAGCCCCAGCATTTT,CASSNLGTAGNQPQHF
.,TRBJ2-3,.,TRBV6-5,TGTGCCAGCAGTTACGGCGGACACACAGATACGCAGTATTTT,CASSYGGHTDTQYF
once,TRBJ2-3,TRBD2,TRBV2,TGTGCCAGCAGTGCAGCGGGAGTCGAAGTTACAGATACGCAGTATTTT,CASSAAGVEVTDTQYF
.,TRBJ2-6,.,TRBV19,TGTGCCAGTAGTATAGATCGCACAGCATCTGGGGCCAACGTCCTGACTTTC,CASSIDRTASGANVLTF
few,TRBJ2-3,.,TRBV11-2,TGTGCCAGCAGCTTAGATCGAGGCACAGATACGCAGTATTTT,CASSLDRGTDTQYF
few,TRBJ2-3,TRBD2,TRBV11-2,TGTGCCAGCAGCTTAGAGAGACTAGCGTTCGATACGCAGTATTTT,CASSLERLAFDTQYF
.,TRBJ1-1,.,TRBV4-2,TGTGCCAGCAGCCAAGGACAGAAGCCTGAAGCTTTCTTT,CASSQGQKPEAFF
once,TRBJ2-3,TRBD1,TRBV29-1,TGCAGCGGGACAAGGGACAGGTTAACAGATACGCAGTATTTT,CSGTRDRLTDTQYF
once,TRBJ2-7,.,TRBV2,TGTGCCAGCAGCACCTGGGACAACTCCTACGAGCAGTACTTC,CASSTWDNSYEQYF
few,TRBJ2-7,TRBD2,TRBV5-4,TGTGCCAGCAGCTTTTGGGCGGGAGTTGAGCAGTACTTC,CASSFWAGVEQYF
.,TRBJ2-1,TRBD2,TRBV27,TGTGCCAGCAGTTTACTAGCGGGAGGTGAGCAGTTCTTC,CASSLLAGGEQFF
.,TRBJ1-1,.,TRBV6-6,TGTGCCAGCAGTCAAAGGGACACCGGGAACACTGAAGCTTTCTTT,CASSQRDTGNTEAFF
.,TRBJ2-2,TRBD1,TRBV9,TGTGCCAGCAGCGTAGGACAGGGAAGCGGGGAGCTGTTTTTT,CASSVGQGSGELFF
.,TRBJ2-5,TRBD1,TRBV7-9,TGTGCCAGCACCTTCCCCCGGGACAGGGAACAAGAGACCCAGTACTTC,CASTFPRDREQETQYF
.,TRBJ2-1,.,TRBV7-9,TGTGCCAGCAGCCTCACAGGGACCGACAACCCCCATAAAAACAATGAGCAGTTCTTC,CASSLTGTDNPHKNNEQFF
.,TRBJ2-5,TRBD2,TRBV23-1,TGCGCCAGCAGTCCCATGTCGGAGCGGGAGGAAGAGACCCAGTACTTC,CASSPMSEREEETQYF
.,TRBJ1-5,TRBD1,TRBV6-9,TGTGCCATCAAAGACAGGGCTCTAGGTAGCAATCAGCCCCAGCATTTT,CAIKDRALGSNQPQHF
once,TRBJ1-5,TRBD1,TRBV6-1,TGTGCCAGCAGGCCCGGGACAGTTAGCAATCAGCCCCAGCATTTT,CASRPGTVSNQPQHF
few,TRBJ1-5,TRBD1,TRBV9,TGTGCCAGCAGCGTTACAGGGGCTAATCAGCCCCAGCATTTT,CASSVTGANQPQHF